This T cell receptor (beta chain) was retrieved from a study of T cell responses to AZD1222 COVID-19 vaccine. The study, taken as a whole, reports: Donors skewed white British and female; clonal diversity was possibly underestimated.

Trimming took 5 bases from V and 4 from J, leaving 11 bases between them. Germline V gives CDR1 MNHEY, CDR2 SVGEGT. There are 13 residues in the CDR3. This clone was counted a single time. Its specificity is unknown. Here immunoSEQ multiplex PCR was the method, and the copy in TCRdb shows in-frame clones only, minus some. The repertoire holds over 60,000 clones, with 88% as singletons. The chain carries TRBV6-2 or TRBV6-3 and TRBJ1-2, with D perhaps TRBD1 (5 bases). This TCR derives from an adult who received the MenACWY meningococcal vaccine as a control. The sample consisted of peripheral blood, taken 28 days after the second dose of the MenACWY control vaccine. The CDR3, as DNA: TGTGCCAGCAGTACCCGGGGCTTCTATGGCTACACCTTC. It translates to CASSTRGFYGYTF.